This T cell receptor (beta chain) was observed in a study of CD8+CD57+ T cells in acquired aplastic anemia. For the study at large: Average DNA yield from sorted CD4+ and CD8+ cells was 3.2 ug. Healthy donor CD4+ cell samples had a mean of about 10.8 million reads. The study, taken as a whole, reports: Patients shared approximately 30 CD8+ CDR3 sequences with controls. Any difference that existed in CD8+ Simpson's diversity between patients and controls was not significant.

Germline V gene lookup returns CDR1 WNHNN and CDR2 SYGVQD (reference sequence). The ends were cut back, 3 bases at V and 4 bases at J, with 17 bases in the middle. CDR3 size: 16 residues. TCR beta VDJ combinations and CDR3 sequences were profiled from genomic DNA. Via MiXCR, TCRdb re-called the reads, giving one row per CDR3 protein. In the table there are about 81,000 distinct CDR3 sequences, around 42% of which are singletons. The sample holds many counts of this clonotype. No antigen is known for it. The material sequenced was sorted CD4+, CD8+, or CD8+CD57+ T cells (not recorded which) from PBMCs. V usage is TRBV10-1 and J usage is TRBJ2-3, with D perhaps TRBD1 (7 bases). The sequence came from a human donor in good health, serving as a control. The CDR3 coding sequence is TGCGCCAGCAGTGATGTGGACAGGAGGGGGGCAGATACGCAGTATTTT. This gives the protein CASSDVDRRGADTQYF.